The 29 T cell receptor beta chains below were found in one sample sequenced in a study of a mutant IDH1 vaccine in newly diagnosed glioma. Antigens of these TCRs are unknown. The sample's time point: week 47, end of study. Alongside topical imiquimod, each dose of vaccine comprised 300 ug of mutant IDH1 20-mer peptide. Using immunoSEQ multiplex PCR, the repertoire was profiled, and TCRdb retains in-frame clones only, with some absent. The repertoire includes about 33,000 clones, 75% of them detected once, and about 9.6% sits in the top ten. Sequenced here: PBMCs, sampled from a glioma patient whose treatment included an IDH1 peptide vaccine. These TCRs come from a man in his forties with glioma.

The sample holds a few counts of this clone. This chain connects TRBV29-1 to TRBJ1-2; no reliable D call. The germline gives CDR1 SQVTM, CDR2 ANQGSEA. The CDR3 sequence is 13 residues long. V gave up 4 bases and J gave up 0 bases, with 9 bases separating them. CDR3 in amino acids: CSVVPITNYGYTF. CDR3 coding DNA: TGCAGCGTTGTCCCGATAACTAACTATGGCTACACCTTC.

The chain recombines TRBV6-5 with TRBJ1-1; D remains ambiguous. Germline CDR1 reads MNHEY; CDR2 reads SVGAGI. The CDR3 has 14 residues. Trimming shortened V by 1 base and J by 6 bases, and 12 bases separated the two germline ends. CDR3 DNA: TGTGCCAGCAGTTACTTGAGGGAGTACGCTGAAGCTTTCTTT. Translation gives CASSYLREYAEAFF.

This clone has just a few counts. The V and J genes are TRBV19 and TRBJ1-2; a weak D match, TRBD1 (6 bases). The germline V and J ends were trimmed by 1 base and 8 bases, with 14 bases remaining between them. Looked up from germline, CDR1 is LNHDA and CDR2 is SQIVND (reference sequence). CDR3 length equals 14 residues. This CDR3 reads CASSIANRDGGYTF. The CDR3 region has the DNA TGTGCCAGTAGTATAGCGAACAGGGACGGGGGCTACACCTTC.

The chain recombines TRBV6-1 with TRBJ2-7; TRBD1 or TRBD2 may be the D gene (5 bases each). V dropped 8 bases and J dropped 3 bases, with 11 bases sitting between them. The germline V gene encodes CDR1 MNHNS and CDR2 SASEGT. This CDR3 comprises 12 residues. The CDR3 here is CASGDGLYEQYV. CDR3 in DNA: TGTGCCAGCGGGGACGGCCTCTACGAGCAGTACGTC.

This chain connects TRBV29-1 to TRBJ1-1, with 7 bases that match TRBD1. The CDR3 contains 13 residues. The germline V gene has CDR1 SQVTM and CDR2 ANQGSEA. The junction had 12 bases not matched to a gene; V was cut back by 6 bases and J by 8 bases. The CDR3 loop is CSVRGQAATEAFF. The CDR3 DNA reads TGCAGCGTCCGTGGACAGGCGGCCACCGAAGCTTTCTTT. Full variable domain (outside the CDR3, taken from reference TRBV29-1 and TRBJ1-1): SAVISQKPSRDICQRGTSLTIQCQVDSQVTMMFWYRQQPGQSLTLIATANQGSEATYESGFVIDKFPISRPNLTFSTLTVSNMSPEDSSIYLCSVRGQAATEAFFGQGTRLTVV.

The rearrangement uses TRBV15 and TRBJ2-5; D is perhaps TRBD1 or TRBD2 (5 bases each). Trimming cost V 5 bases and J 4 bases, with 14 bases left between them. The CDR3 length is 14 residues. CDR1 is LNHNV and CDR2 is YYDKDF in the germline V gene (reference sequence). In DNA form, the CDR3 reads TGTGCCACCAGCCCGTATGGGACCGGAGAGACCCAGTACTTC. Translation gives CATSPYGTGETQYF.

This chain links TRBV10-3 with TRBJ2-5; possibly TRBD1 for D (6 bases). The germline V gene has CDR1 ENHRY and CDR2 SYGVKD. V was trimmed by 8 bases and J by 2 bases, leaving 18 bases between them. CDR3 size: 15 residues. The CDR3 loop is CAISDAGTRQETQYF. DNA for the CDR3: TGTGCCATCTCCGACGCTGGGACAAGGCAAGAGACCCAGTACTTC.

The V gene is TRBV18, the J gene TRBJ2-3; D might be TRBD2 (5 bases). The CDR3 has 13 residues. Trimming pared 5 bases from V and 3 bases from J, leaving 9 bases between. Germline V gives CDR1 KGHSH, CDR2 LQKENI. CDR3 region: CASSGSWTDTQYF. The CDR3 DNA sequence: TGTGCCAGCTCAGGGAGCTGGACAGATACGCAGTATTTT.

DNA for the CDR3: TGTGCCAGCAGTGAAAGAGGGGACAGGGGATGGCAGTACGTC. Translation: CASSERGDRGWQYV. The J gene is TRBJ2-7, the V gene TRBV6-1; TRBD1 matches 10 bases. The CDR3 is 14 residues long. Per germline, CDR1 MNHNS and CDR2 SASEGT. The V and J ends lost 2 bases and 9 bases, in that order; junction bases with no gene match: 7.

The chain combines TRBV29-1 with TRBJ1-2, with D maybe TRBD1 (5 bases). The CDR3 contains 11 residues. The V end lost 6 bases, the J end lost 7 bases, and 12 bases lay between the germline ends. The germline V gene has CDR1 SQVTM and CDR2 ANQGSEA. The CDR3 DNA is TGCAGCGTCGGGACTGAATTTGGCTACACCTTC. It encodes CSVGTEFGYTF.

The J gene is TRBJ2-5, the V gene TRBV11-3; D perhaps matches TRBD2 (6 bases). From germline, CDR1 is SGHNT and CDR2 YENEEA. Between the trimmed V and J ends, which lost 1 base and 5 bases, there was a span of 11 bases. This CDR3 has 14 residues. DNA of the CDR3: TGTGCCAGCAGCTTAGCGGGAGTAGGGGAGACCCAGTACTTC. Translation: CASSLAGVGETQYF.

This clone was counted only a few times. The chain has TRBV4-1 and TRBJ1-1, with 7 positions matching TRBD1. The CDR3 totals 15 residues. V shed 4 bases, J shed 0 bases, and the junction held 5 bases outside the gene matches. Germline loops: CDR1 MGHRA, CDR2 YSYEKL. The CDR3 region has the DNA TGCGCCAGCAGCCGAGACAGGGAGGTGAACACTGAAGCTTTCTTT. Protein sequence: CASSRDREVNTEAFF.

The rearrangement uses TRBV5-6 and TRBJ2-7, with 8 bases lining up with TRBD1. J was trimmed by 3 bases and V by 2 bases; bases with no gene match: 4. The CDR3 has 14 amino acids. Looked up from germline, CDR1 is SGHDT and CDR2 is YYEEEE. CDR3 bases: TGTGCCAGCAGCTTAGGACAGGGCGTCTACGAGCAGTACTTC. Its translation is CASSLGQGVYEQYF.

This chain joins TRBV6-4 and TRBJ2-1; 10 nucleotides match TRBD2. Unmatched junction bases numbered 21, after V lost 6 bases and J lost 4 bases. The CDR3 length is 20 residues. CDR1 MRHNA and CDR2 SNTAGT come from the germline V gene. The CDR3 DNA sequence: TGTGCCAGCAGCAAAAGGGTCAGCGGGAGGGCCAAAGATTTGTACAATGAGCAGTTCTTC. This encodes CASSKRVSGRAKDLYNEQFF.

V usage is TRBV6-4 and J usage is TRBJ1-1, with TRBD1 as a possible D gene (5 bases). V gave up 0 bases and J gave up 6 bases, with 11 bases separating them. The V gene's germline CDR1 is MRHNA and CDR2 SNTAGT. The length of the CDR3 is 14 residues. CDR3 sequence (DNA): TGTGCCAGCAGTGACTCGACGGGGGACTCTGAAGCTTTCTTT. Amino acid sequence: CASSDSTGDSEAFF.

The chain recombines TRBV21-1 with TRBJ2-3; TRBD1, the table's D call, was not compared with the DNA. TRBV21-1 is a pseudogene locus. The CDR3 consists of 15 residues. In DNA, the CDR3 is TGTGCCAGCAGCAAAGGGGGACAGGGCACAGATACGCAGTATTTT. It translates to CASSKGGQGTDTQYF.

The rearrangement joins TRBV6-5 to TRBJ2-1; D is perhaps TRBD2 (5 bases). The germline V gene encodes CDR1 MNHEY and CDR2 SVGAGI. V shed 7 bases and J shed 12 bases, with 13 bases lying between them. The CDR3 runs 11 residues. In DNA form, the CDR3 reads TGTGCCAGCATTCGAGGCGGGTTGCAGTTCTTC. Amino acids: CASIRGGLQFF.

This chain connects TRBV11-2 to TRBJ2-5, with D perhaps TRBD1 (5 bases). This CDR3 region has 12 residues. V lost 3 bases to trimming and J lost 7 bases, with 9 bases between them. The germline V gene encodes CDR1 SGHAT and CDR2 FQNNGV. DNA of the CDR3: TGTGCCAGCAGCTTGGAAGACAGGACCCAGTACTTC. It yields the protein CASSLEDRTQYF.

The chain is built from TRBV6-5 and TRBJ2-2; 9 bases agree with TRBD1. Trimming at V came to 2 bases and at J to 2 bases, leaving 3 bases not matched to a gene. This CDR3 is built from 16 residues. Germline V CDR1 and CDR2: MNHEY, SVGAGI. The CDR3 DNA is TGTGCCAGCAGTTACACGGACAGGGGAAACACCGGGGAGCTGTTTTTT. Amino acids: CASSYTDRGNTGELFF.

This sequence joins TRBV19 and TRBJ1-5; no reliable D call. The germline gives CDR1 LNHDA, CDR2 SQIVND (reference sequence). This CDR3 spans 12 amino acids. The germline V and J ends were trimmed by 3 bases and 7 bases, with 7 bases remaining between them. CDR3 loop: CASSIRLQPQHF. For the CDR3, the DNA is TGTGCCAGTAGTATCCGACTCCAGCCCCAGCATTTT.

The chain links TRBV12-5 to TRBJ2-7, with D unclear. Trimming pared 8 bases from V and 4 bases from J, leaving 9 bases between. This CDR3 is built from 11 residues. CDR1 is LGHNT and CDR2 is FRNRAP in the germline V gene. The CDR3 sequence: CASTSSYEQYF. The CDR3, as DNA: TGTGCTAGTACCAGCAGTTACGAGCAGTACTTC.

V and J are TRBV19 and TRBJ1-5, with 7 bases identical to TRBD1. Germline lookup yields CDR1 LNHDA and CDR2 SQIVND (reference sequence). Trimming at V came to 3 bases and at J to 4 bases, leaving 6 bases not matched to a gene. This CDR3 region has 15 residues. The CDR3 loop reads CASSIPRDRNQPQHF. CDR3 sequence (DNA): TGTGCCAGTAGTATCCCCCGGGACAGAAATCAGCCCCAGCATTTT.

The chain combines TRBV27 with TRBJ2-3; a weak D match, TRBD1 (6 bases). Trimming cost V 6 bases and J 2 bases, with 18 bases left between them. Germline CDR1 reads MNHEY; CDR2 reads SMNVEV (reference sequence). This CDR3 spans 16 amino acids. This CDR3 is CASRTADRRYTDTQYF. The CDR3 DNA reads TGTGCCAGCAGGACAGCCGACAGGCGATACACAGATACGCAGTATTTT.

The V and J genes are TRBV9 and TRBJ1-1, with D maybe TRBD1 (5 bases). In germline, CDR1 is SGDLS, CDR2 YYNGEE. This CDR3 has 13 amino acids. The V and J ends lost 4 bases and 7 bases respectively, with 14 bases between them. The DNA of the CDR3 is TGTGCCAGCAGCCCGAGGGTCGGGGGTGAAGCTTTCTTT. Its translation: CASSPRVGGEAFF.

This clone was counted a few times. This chain links TRBV23-1 with TRBJ2-7; 9 nucleotides line up with TRBD2. TRBV23-1 is filed as an ORF, its function uncertain. The V segment lost 2 bases and the J segment 5 bases; nucleotides outside the gene matches: 13. The CDR3 runs to 17 residues. Here the CDR3 reads CASSQTGRSLAGNEQYF. The CDR3 nucleotides read TGCGCCAGCAGTCAAACCGGGCGGTCGCTAGCGGGAAACGAGCAGTACTTC.

The chain has TRBV29-1 and TRBJ1-1; D unclear. CDR1 is SQVTM and CDR2 is ANQGSEA in the germline V gene. V shed 1 base and J shed 8 bases, with 11 bases lying between them. This CDR3 contains 12 residues. CDR3 in amino acids: CSVEGEGREAFF. The CDR3 bases are TGCAGCGTTGAAGGGGAGGGCAGGGAAGCTTTCTTT.

This clone was seen a single time. In DNA, the CDR3 is TGCAGCTCCGGACAGGGCCGTCAGGATGGCTACACCTTC. It is translated as CSSGQGRQDGYTF. This sequence joins TRBV29-1 and TRBJ1-2, with 8 bases identical to TRBD1. The V and J ends lost 8 bases and 6 bases, in that order; junction bases with no gene match: 11. The CDR3 runs to 13 residues. Germline V CDR1 and CDR2: SQVTM, ANQGSEA.

The chain joins TRBV16 to TRBJ1-2; possibly TRBD1 for D (5 bases). Trimming stripped 2 bases from V and 3 bases from J, with 13 bases between. The CDR3 spans 15 residues. The germline gives CDR1 KGHSY, CDR2 FQNENV. CDR3 bases: TGTGCCAGCAGCCAAAAGTTGGGGGATGACTATGGCTACACCTTC. This sequence encodes CASSQKLGDDYGYTF.

The genes are TRBV10-3 and TRBJ1-3; D ambiguous. This CDR3 is built from 15 residues. Germline CDR1 and CDR2: ENHRY and SYGVKD. V lost 2 bases and J lost 3, with 11 bases in between. CDR3 protein: CAISEVVNYGNTIYF. The CDR3 DNA reads as TGTGCCATCAGTGAGGTAGTGAATTATGGAAACACCATATATTTT.